The present TCR beta chain was sequenced within a study of T-cell memory formation after mild COVID-19. General study findings and limits: Later expanders leaned CD4+, whereas clones that contracted between day 15 and 85 were balanced CD4/CD8. The finding that pre-infection memory included some responding clones suggested that cross-reactive memory joined.

Of note for this clonotype: The antigen remains undetermined.

V shed 6 bases and J shed 3 bases, with 14 bases lying between them. The CDR3 length is 14 residues. Per the germline V gene, CDR1 is SGHVS and CDR2 is FQNEAQ. One entry per CDR3 protein results from TCRdb running MiXCR on the 5' RACE reads. The repertoire includes fewer than 95,000 distinct CDR3 sequences, around 13% of them detected once, and over 25% sits in the top ten. The sample taken for sequencing was PBMCs or a T cell subset sorted from them (not recorded which). The chain carries TRBV7-8 and TRBJ2-5, with a weak D call TRBD2 (6 bases). The receptor comes from an adult woman who had mild COVID-19 (a few samples of this study predate the infection). Cell type and time point are not known. CDR3: CASSASGEEETQYF. As DNA, the CDR3 is TGTGCCAGCAGTGCTTCGGGAGAAGAAGAGACCCAGTACTTC. The full variable domain, rest sourced from reference TRBV7-8 and TRBJ2-5, is GAGVSQSPRYKVAKRGQDVALRCDPISGHVSLFWYQQALGQGPEFLTYFQNEAQLDKSGLPSDRFFAERPEGSVSTLKIQRTQQEDSAVYLCASSASGEEETQYFGPGTRLLVL.